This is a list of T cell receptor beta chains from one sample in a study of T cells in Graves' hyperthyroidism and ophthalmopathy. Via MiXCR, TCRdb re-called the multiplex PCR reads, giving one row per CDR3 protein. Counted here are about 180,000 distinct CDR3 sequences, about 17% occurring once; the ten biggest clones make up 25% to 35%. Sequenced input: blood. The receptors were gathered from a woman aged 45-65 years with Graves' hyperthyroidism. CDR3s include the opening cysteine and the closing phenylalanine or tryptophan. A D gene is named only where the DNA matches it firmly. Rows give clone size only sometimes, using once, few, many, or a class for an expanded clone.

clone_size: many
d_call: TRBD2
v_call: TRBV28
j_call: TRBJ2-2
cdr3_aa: CASSPPRKIAGGNTGELFF
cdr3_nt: TGTGCCAGCAGCCCACCCCGAAAAATAGCGGGGGGGAACACCGGGGAGCTGTTTTTT

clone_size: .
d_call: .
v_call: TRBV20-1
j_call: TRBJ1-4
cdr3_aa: CSASRDEKLFF
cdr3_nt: TGCAGTGCTTCCCGAGATGAAAAACTGTTTTTT

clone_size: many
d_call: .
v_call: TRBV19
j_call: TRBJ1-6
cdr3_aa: CASSPSFNSPLHF
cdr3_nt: TGTGCCAGTAGTCCCAGCTTTAATTCACCCCTCCACTTT

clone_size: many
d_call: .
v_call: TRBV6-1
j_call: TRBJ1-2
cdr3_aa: CASSERVYGYTF
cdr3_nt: TGTGCCAGCAGTGAAAGGGTCTATGGCTACACCTTC

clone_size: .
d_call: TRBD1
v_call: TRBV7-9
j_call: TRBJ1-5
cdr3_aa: CASSPRAGTGVQPQHF
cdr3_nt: TGTGCCAGCAGCCCCCGAGCCGGGACAGGGGTTCAGCCCCAGCATTTT

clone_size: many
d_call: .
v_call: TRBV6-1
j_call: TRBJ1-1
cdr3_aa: CASSHRGGGAFF
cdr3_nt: TGTGCCAGCAGCCATCGGGGGGGGGGAGCTTTCTTT

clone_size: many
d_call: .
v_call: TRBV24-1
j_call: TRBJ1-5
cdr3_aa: CATTGTYQPQHF
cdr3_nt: TGTGCCACCACTGGGACATATCAGCCCCAGCATTTT

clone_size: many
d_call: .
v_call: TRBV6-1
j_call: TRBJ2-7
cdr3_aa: CASRDRRHEQYF
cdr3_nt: TGTGCCAGCCGCGACAGGCGGCATGAGCAGTACTTC

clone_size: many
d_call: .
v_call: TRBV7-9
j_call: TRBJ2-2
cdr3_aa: CASSSPATGELFF
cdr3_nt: TGTGCCAGCAGCTCGCCAGCTACCGGGGAGCTGTTTTTT

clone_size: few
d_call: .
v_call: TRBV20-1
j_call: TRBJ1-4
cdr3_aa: CSARVSGAPNEKLFF
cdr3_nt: TGCAGTGCTAGGGTGTCGGGGGCCCCCAATGAAAAACTGTTTTTT

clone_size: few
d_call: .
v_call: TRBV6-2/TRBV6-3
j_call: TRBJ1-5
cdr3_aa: CASSRDGSNQPQHF
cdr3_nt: TGTGCCAGCAGCCGGGACGGGAGCAATCAGCCCCAGCATTTT

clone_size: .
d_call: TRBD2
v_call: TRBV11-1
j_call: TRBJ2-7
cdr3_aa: CASSSWEGGSRYEQYF
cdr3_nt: TGTGCCAGCAGCTCCTGGGAGGGAGGGTCCCGCTACGAGCAGTACTTC

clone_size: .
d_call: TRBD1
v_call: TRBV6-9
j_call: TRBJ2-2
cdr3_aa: CASSYRGQINTGELFF
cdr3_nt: TGTGCCAGCAGTTACCGGGGACAGATTAACACCGGGGAGCTGTTTTTT

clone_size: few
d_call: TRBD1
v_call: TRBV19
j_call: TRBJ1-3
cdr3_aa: CASGRGQSSGNTIYF
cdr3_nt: TGTGCCAGTGGTAGGGGACAGAGCTCTGGAAACACCATATATTTT

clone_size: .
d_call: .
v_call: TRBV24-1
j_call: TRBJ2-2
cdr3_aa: CATSGAGRTGELFF
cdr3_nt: TGTGCCACCAGTGGTGCCGGTAGAACCGGGGAGCTGTTTTTT

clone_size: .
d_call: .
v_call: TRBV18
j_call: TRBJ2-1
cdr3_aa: CASSPFLLSENNEQFF
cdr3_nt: TGTGCCAGCTCACCATTTCTACTGTCGGAAAACAATGAGCAGTTCTTC

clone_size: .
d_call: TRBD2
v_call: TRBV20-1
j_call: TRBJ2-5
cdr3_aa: CSARLAERETQYF
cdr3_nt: TGCAGTGCTAGACTAGCGGAGAGAGAGACCCAGTACTTC

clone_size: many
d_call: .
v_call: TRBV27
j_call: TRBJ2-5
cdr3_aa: CASSTIGTRETQYF
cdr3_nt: TGTGCCAGCAGTACTATCGGAACGAGGGAGACCCAGTACTTC

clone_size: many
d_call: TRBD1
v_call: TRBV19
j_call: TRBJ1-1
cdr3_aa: CASSMSRGRTEAFF
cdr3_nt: TGTGCCAGTAGTATGAGCAGGGGGCGGACTGAAGCTTTCTTT

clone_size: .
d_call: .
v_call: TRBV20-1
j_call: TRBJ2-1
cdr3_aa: CSAPPAGLYNEQFF
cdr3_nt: TGCAGTGCTCCTCCGGCGGGCCTCTACAATGAGCAGTTCTTC

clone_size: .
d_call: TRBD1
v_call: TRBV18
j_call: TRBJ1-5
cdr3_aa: CASSPPGQGGQPQHF
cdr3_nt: TGTGCCAGCTCACCACCGGGACAGGGGGGTCAGCCCCAGCATTTT

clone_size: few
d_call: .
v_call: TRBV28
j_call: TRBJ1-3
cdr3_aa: CASSLNLRTHPGNTIYF
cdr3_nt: TGTGCCAGCAGTTTAAATTTGAGGACCCACCCTGGAAACACCATATATTTT

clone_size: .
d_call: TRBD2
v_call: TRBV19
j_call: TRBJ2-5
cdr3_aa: CASSIALGREETQYF
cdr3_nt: TGTGCCAGTAGTATTGCGCTTGGGAGGGAAGAGACCCAGTACTTC

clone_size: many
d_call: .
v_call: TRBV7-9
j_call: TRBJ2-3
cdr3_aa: CASSLSVTADTQYF
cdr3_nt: TGTGCCAGCAGCTTATCGGTTACGGCAGATACGCAGTATTTT

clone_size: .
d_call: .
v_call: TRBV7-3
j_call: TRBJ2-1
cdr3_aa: CASSLRGASSGNEQFF
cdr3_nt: TGTGCCAGCAGCTTAAGGGGGGCTAGTAGCGGGAATGAGCAGTTCTTC

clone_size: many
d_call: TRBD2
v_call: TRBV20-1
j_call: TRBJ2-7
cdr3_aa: CSARRLADSYEQYF
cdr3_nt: TGCAGTGCTAGACGACTAGCTGATAGTTACGAGCAGTACTTC

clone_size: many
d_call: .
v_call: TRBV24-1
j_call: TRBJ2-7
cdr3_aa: CATSDRQKGGSYEQYF
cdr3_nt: TGTGCCACCAGTGATCGACAGAAGGGAGGCTCCTACGAGCAGTACTTC

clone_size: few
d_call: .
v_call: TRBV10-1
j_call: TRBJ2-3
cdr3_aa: CASSEWGLSTDTQYF
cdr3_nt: TGCGCCAGCAGTGAATGGGGATTAAGCACAGATACGCAGTATTTT

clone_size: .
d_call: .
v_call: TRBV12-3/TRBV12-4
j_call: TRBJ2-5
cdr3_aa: CASTQTGYQETQYF
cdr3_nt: TGTGCCAGCACCCAGACCGGGTACCAAGAGACCCAGTACTTC

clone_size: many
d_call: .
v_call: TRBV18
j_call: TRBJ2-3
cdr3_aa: CASSKAGSPETQYF
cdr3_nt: TGTGCCAGCTCGAAGGCCGGGTCCCCGGAGACGCAGTATTTT

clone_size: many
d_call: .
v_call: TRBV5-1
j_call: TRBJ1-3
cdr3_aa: CASSLMSSGNTIYF
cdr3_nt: TGCGCCAGCAGCTTGATGAGCTCTGGAAACACCATATATTTT

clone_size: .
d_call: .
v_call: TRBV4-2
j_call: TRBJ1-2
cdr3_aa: CASSQDRRGWGGYTF
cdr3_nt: TGTGCCAGCAGCCAGGATAGGAGAGGCTGGGGTGGCTACACCTTC

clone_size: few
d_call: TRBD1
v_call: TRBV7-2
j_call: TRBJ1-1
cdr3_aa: CASSLVTGVMNTEAFF
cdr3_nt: TGTGCCAGCAGCTTAGTAACAGGGGTTATGAACACTGAAGCTTTCTTT

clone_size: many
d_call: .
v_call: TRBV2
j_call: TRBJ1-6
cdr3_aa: CASSEFSVRSPLHF
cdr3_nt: TGTGCCAGCAGTGAATTCTCGGTTCGTTCACCCCTCCACTTT

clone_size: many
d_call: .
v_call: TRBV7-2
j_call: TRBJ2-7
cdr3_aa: CASSLVRARRVHEQYF
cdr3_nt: TGTGCCAGCAGCTTAGTCCGGGCCAGAAGAGTCCACGAGCAGTACTTC

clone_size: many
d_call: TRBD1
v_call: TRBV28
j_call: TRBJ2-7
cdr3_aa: CASSYQPGQEQYF
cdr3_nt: TGTGCCAGCAGTTATCAGCCGGGACAGGAGCAGTACTTC

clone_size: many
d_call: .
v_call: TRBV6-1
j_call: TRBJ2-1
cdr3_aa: CASSHPEGSEQFF
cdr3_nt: TGTGCCAGCAGTCACCCGGAGGGATCTGAGCAGTTCTTC

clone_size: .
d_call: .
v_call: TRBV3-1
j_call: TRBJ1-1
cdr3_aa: CAGSFGAEAFF
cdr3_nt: TGTGCCGGCAGCTTTGGGGCAGAAGCTTTCTTT

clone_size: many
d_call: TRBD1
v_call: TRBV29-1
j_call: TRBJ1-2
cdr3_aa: CRKTGTVEYGYTF
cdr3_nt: TGCAGGAAAACCGGGACAGTTGAATATGGCTACACCTTC

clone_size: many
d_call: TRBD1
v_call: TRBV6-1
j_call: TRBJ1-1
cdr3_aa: CAGRDRWVITEAFF
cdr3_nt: TGTGCCGGGAGGGACAGGTGGGTGATCACTGAAGCTTTCTTT